A selection of T cell receptor beta chains follows, all from one sample in a study of blood T cell repertoires in COVID-19. Assay: immunoSEQ multiplex PCR; the TCRdb copy retains only in-frame clones and omits some. Among 250,000 or so clones listed, roughly 88% were seen once. What was sequenced was peripheral blood. Receptor source: a man at least 80 years old with acute or convalescent COVID-19. The CDR3 runs from the conserved cysteine through the conserved F or W. D genes are given only for firm matches. The size entry is marked missing in some rows and otherwise reads once, few, many or a size class.

abundance | j_gene | len | v_gene | d_gene | CDR3aa | CDR3nt
. | TRBJ1-6 | 16 | TRBV4-2 | TRBD1 | CASSRGSDRWDSPLHF | TGTGCCAGCAGCCGAGGATCGGACAGGTGGGATTCACCCCTCCACTTT
. | TRBJ1-5 | 13 | TRBV6-5 | TRBD1 | CASRRTGNQPQHF | TGTGCCAGCAGGAGGACAGGGAATCAGCCCCAGCATTTT
once | TRBJ2-3 | 13 | TRBV19 | . | CATATGYSDTQYF | TGTGCCACTGCGACAGGTTACTCAGATACGCAGTATTTT
. | TRBJ1-1 | 15 | TRBV6-5 | . | CATHLSPVRGSEAFF | TGTGCCACCCACCTCAGTCCCGTCCGAGGTAGTGAAGCTTTCTTT
. | TRBJ1-6 | 14 | TRBV5-5 | . | CASSLQGSGSPLHF | TGTGCCAGCAGCTTGCAAGGTAGCGGTTCACCCCTCCACTTT
. | TRBJ2-7 | 13 | TRBV5-4 | . | CASSPRDKDEQYF | TGTGCCAGCAGCCCTCGGGACAAGGACGAGCAGTACTTC
. | TRBJ2-1 | 15 | TRBV18 | TRBD1 | CASSPGDRGTNEQFF | TGTGCCAGCTCACCCGGGGACAGGGGGACCAATGAGCAGTTCTTC
. | TRBJ1-1 | 11 | TRBV12-3/TRBV12-4 | . | CASSLRGEAFF | TGTGCCAGCAGCCTAAGGGGTGAAGCTTTCTTT
. | TRBJ1-5 | 13 | TRBV10-1 | . | CASGQNSNQPQHF | TGCGCCAGCGGACAGAATAGCAATCAGCCCCAGCATTTT
. | TRBJ2-7 | 15 | TRBV6-5 | . | CASSYSLGSPYEQYF | TGTGCCAGCAGTTACTCTCTCGGGTCACCCTACGAGCAGTACTTC
. | TRBJ2-1 | 15 | TRBV5-1 | TRBD2 | CASSLAGVQYNEQFF | TGCGCCAGCAGCTTAGCGGGGGTTCAATACAATGAGCAGTTCTTC
. | TRBJ2-7 | 13 | TRBV19 | . | CASSIEVYGEQYF | TGTGCCAGTAGTATCGAGGTATATGGCGAGCAGTACTTC
. | TRBJ1-1 | 15 | TRBV5-5 | . | CASSLVAASYTEAFF | TGTGCCAGCAGCTTGGTGGCGGCCTCATACACTGAAGCTTTCTTT
. | TRBJ1-1 | 16 | TRBV18 | . | CASSPPNQGMNTEAFF | TGTGCCAGCTCACCACCGAATCAGGGGATGAACACTGAAGCTTTCTTT
. | TRBJ2-7 | 13 | TRBV7-9 | TRBD1 | CASSPGTGAEQYF | TGTGCCAGCAGCCCGGGGACAGGGGCCGAGCAGTACTTC
. | TRBJ1-4 | 10 | TRBV29-1 | . | CSAKNEKLFF | TGCAGCGCCAAAAATGAAAAACTGTTTTTT
. | TRBJ2-7 | 16 | TRBV15 | . | CATSRSPGGRTSEQYF | TGTGCCACCAGCAGATCCCCCGGGGGGCGCACGAGCGAGCAGTACTTC
. | TRBJ1-1 | 14 | TRBV19 | TRBD1 | CASILGQGNTEAFF | TGTGCCAGTATTCTTGGACAGGGCAACACTGAAGCTTTCTTT
. | TRBJ1-2 | 13 | TRBV7-9 | . | CASTTDGDYGYTF | TGTGCCAGCACCACTGACGGGGACTATGGCTACACCTTC
. | TRBJ2-7 | 15 | TRBV6-5 | . | CASSYSRTETYEQYF | TGTGCCAGCAGTTACTCACGGACAGAGACCTACGAGCAGTACTTC
. | TRBJ2-3 | 16 | TRBV7-9 | . | CASSFQGTSYTDTQYF | TGTGCCAGCAGCTTCCAGGGCACCTCTTACACAGATACGCAGTATTTT
. | TRBJ1-1 | 13 | TRBV6-1 | . | CASSEATGWLAFF | TGTGCCAGCAGTGAAGCTACAGGGTGGCTGGCTTTCTTT
. | TRBJ1-1 | 14 | TRBV25-1 | . | CASSEGGPLTEAFF | TGTGCCAGCAGTGAAGGAGGACCCCTAACTGAAGCTTTCTTT
. | TRBJ2-1 | 14 | TRBV12-5 | TRBD2 | CASGSGLADNEQFF | TGTGCTAGTGGGTCGGGACTAGCGGACAATGAGCAGTTCTTC
. | TRBJ2-7 | 16 | TRBV6-2/TRBV6-3 | TRBD2 | CASSGMSGRYRYEQYF | TGTGCCAGCAGTGGAATGAGCGGGAGGTATAGGTACGAGCAGTACTTC
. | TRBJ2-7 | 14 | TRBV7-9 | . | CASSTTDRYYEQYF | TGTGCCAGCAGCACCACCGACAGGTATTACGAGCAGTACTTC
. | TRBJ2-5 | 10 | TRBV29-1 | . | CSVSVETQYF | TGCAGCGTTTCAGTGGAGACCCAGTACTTC
. | TRBJ1-6 | 15 | TRBV23-1 | . | CASAARPIYNSPLHF | TGCGCCAGCGCCGCGCGGCCGATCTATAATTCACCCCTCCACTTT
. | TRBJ1-1 | 11 | TRBV19 | . | CASSRGTEAFF | TGTGCCAGTAGCCGAGGCACTGAAGCTTTCTTT
. | TRBJ2-7 | 11 | TRBV6-6 | . | CASSSLYEQYF | TGTGCCAGCAGTTCTCTCTACGAGCAGTACTTC
once | TRBJ1-3 | 17 | TRBV18 | TRBD1 | CASSPPGQGHSGNTIYF | TGTGCCAGCTCACCACCGGGACAGGGACACTCTGGAAACACCATATATTTT
. | TRBJ1-5 | 15 | TRBV4-3 | . | CASSQDLSPNQPQHF | TGCGCCAGCAGCCAAGATCTGAGCCCGAATCAGCCCCAGCATTTT
. | TRBJ2-4 | 11 | TRBV2 | . | CASMEVDIQYF | TGTGCCAGCATGGAGGTTGACATTCAGTACTTC
once | TRBJ1-2 | 15 | TRBV5-6 | TRBD1 | CASSLRGQGAGGYTF | TGTGCCAGCAGCTTGCGGGGACAGGGGGCTGGTGGCTACACCTTC
. | TRBJ2-7 | 13 | TRBV5-5 | TRBD1 | CASSQGQGPEQYF | TGTGCCAGCAGCCAGGGACAGGGGCCCGAGCAGTACTTC
. | TRBJ2-1 | 17 | TRBV27 | TRBD2 | CASSLSEAGVLYNEQFF | TGTGCCAGCAGTTTATCGGAAGCGGGAGTTCTGTACAATGAGCAGTTCTTC
. | TRBJ2-3 | 13 | TRBV19 | TRBD2 | CASKREGPDTQYF | TGTGCCAGTAAAAGGGAGGGGCCGGATACGCAGTATTTT
. | TRBJ1-1 | 14 | TRBV3-1/TRBV3-2 | . | CASSPRGGNTEAFF | TGTGCCAGCAGCCCTAGGGGGGGCAACACTGAAGCTTTCTTT
. | TRBJ1-2 | 14 | TRBV6-4 | TRBD1 | CASSDRQGRGGYTF | TGTGCCAGCAGTGACCGACAGGGACGCGGAGGCTACACCTTC
. | TRBJ1-4 | 13 | TRBV6-6 | . | CASTPLRVEKLFF | TGTGCCAGCACCCCCTTGAGGGTCGAAAAACTGTTTTTT
. | TRBJ2-7 | 13 | TRBV18 | . | CASSPGTSYEQYF | TGTGCCAGCTCACCTGGGACTTCCTACGAGCAGTACTTC
. | TRBJ2-1 | 13 | TRBV14 | . | CASSQDLAGEQFF | TGTGCCAGCAGCCAAGATCTGGCGGGGGAGCAGTTCTTC
. | TRBJ1-2 | 15 | TRBV2 | . | CASSENSPSLYGYTF | TGTGCCAGCAGTGAGAACAGCCCGTCCCTCTATGGCTACACCTTC
few | TRBJ1-5 | 14 | TRBV19 | TRBD1 | CASSIGQGGQPQHF | TGTGCCAGTAGTATAGGACAGGGCGGCCAGCCCCAGCATTTT
. | TRBJ1-4 | 15 | TRBV7-9 | TRBD1 | CASSLDGTGREKLFF | TGTGCCAGCAGCTTAGATGGGACAGGGAGGGAAAAACTGTTTTTT
. | TRBJ2-3 | 14 | TRBV6-4 | . | CASSDSGSTDTQYF | TGTGCCAGCAGTGACTCTGGCAGCACAGATACGCAGTATTTT
once | TRBJ2-7 | 13 | TRBV12-3/TRBV12-4 | . | CASSPPGESEQYF | TGTGCCAGCAGTCCCCCTGGGGAGAGCGAGCAGTACTTC
. | TRBJ2-3 | 13 | TRBV27 | . | CASSLSRTDTQYF | TGTGCCAGCAGTTTATCGAGGACAGATACGCAGTATTTT
. | TRBJ2-7 | 15 | TRBV27 | . | CASSLFPADSYEQYF | TGTGCCAGCAGTTTATTCCCAGCGGACTCCTACGAGCAGTACTTC
few | TRBJ1-1 | 15 | TRBV28 | . | CASSLAGNINTEAFF | TGTGCCAGCAGTTTGGCGGGGAACATAAACACTGAAGCTTTCTTT
. | TRBJ1-5 | 14 | TRBV28 | TRBD1 | CASSGTARAQPQHF | TGTGCCAGCAGTGGGACAGCTCGGGCTCAGCCCCAGCATTTT
. | TRBJ1-2 | 15 | TRBV4-2 | TRBD1 | CASSQDPGQASGYTF | TGTGCCAGCAGCCAAGATCCGGGACAGGCCTCAGGCTACACCTTC